This T cell receptor beta chain was found in a study of T cell changes during pregnancy in multiple sclerosis. Germline-derived CDR1 and CDR2 are SGHNT and YYREEE (reference sequence). V lost 4 bases to trimming and J lost 8 bases, with 15 bases between them. The CDR3 totals 13 residues. Measured with immunoSEQ multiplex PCR; TCRdb has only the in-frame clones, and not every one. This table has some 43,000 clones, 80% to 95% appearing once. This clone came up once. This chain connects TRBV5-4 to TRBJ1-1, with D unresolved. The TCR originated in a female donor with multiple sclerosis, enrolled in a pregnancy study. The input for sequencing was CD8+ T cells from peripheral blood mononuclear cells, taken in the first trimester of pregnancy. The CDR3 nucleotides read TGTGCCAGCAGCCTCCCCCGAGGAAGAGAAGCTTTCTTT. It codes for CASSLPRGREAFF.